The rows below give T cell receptor beta chains drawn from one sample of a study of shared clonotypes between healthy human individuals. The table came from immunoSEQ multiplex PCR; TCRdb's copy has only in-frame clones and leaves some out. The sample consists of roughly 2.1 million clones, more than 85% of them appearing once. Sequenced sample: naive CD8+ T cells from PBMCs. These receptors were collected from a man aged 18 to 35 in good health. Some clones in this sample may be carry-over from other donors' samples. Each CDR3 is given with its conserved first and last residue.

V: TRBV5-4; J: TRBJ2-2; CDR3: CASSPSRFPGELFF
V: TRBV13; J: TRBJ2-1; CDR3: CASSWGLAGANEQFF
V: TRBV7-9; J: TRBJ2-1; CDR3: CASSLVGLSNEQFF
V: TRBV11-2; J: TRBJ2-7; CDR3: CASSLVGSYEQYF
V: TRBV29-1; J: TRBJ2-7; CDR3: CSVRTSAYEQYF
V: TRBV2; J: TRBJ2-5; CDR3: CASSAGYRFQETQYF
V: TRBV4-1; J: TRBJ2-7; CDR3: CASSLKAHSGREQYF
V: TRBV4-1; J: TRBJ2-1; CDR3: CASSVNSLEQFF
V: TRBV9; J: TRBJ2-7; CDR3: CASSNPRGQRATFEQYF
V: TRBV7-2; J: TRBJ1-5; CDR3: CASSLNGFRNQPQHF
V: TRBV4-1; J: TRBJ2-2; CDR3: CASSLAHSTGELFF
V: TRBV19; J: TRBJ2-7; CDR3: CASSPTRWGSYEQYF
V: TRBV9; J: TRBJ2-7; CDR3: CASSVGVSYEQYF
V: TRBV5-6; J: TRBJ1-4; CDR3: CASSFAGRLFF
V: TRBV28; J: TRBJ2-3; CDR3: CASTLNFRTDTQYF
V: TRBV7-9; J: TRBJ2-1; CDR3: CASSFRDRASGSEQFF
V: TRBV27; J: TRBJ2-7; CDR3: CASSLGWPADPNEQYF